The rows below give T cell receptor beta chains drawn from one sample of a study of blood T cell repertoires in COVID-19. Some clones are missing from TCRdb's copy, which holds only in-frame ones; the method was immunoSEQ multiplex PCR. The profile shows 40,000 or so clones, roughly 70% of them singletons. Material: peripheral blood. These receptors were obtained from an elderly man with acute or convalescent COVID-19. Both conserved end residues are part of each CDR3. The order of the fields is J gene, V gene, D gene, CDR3 protein. D genes are given only for firm matches.

j_gene: TRBJ2-7; v_gene: TRBV29-1; d_gene: TRBD2; CDR3aa: CSARTSGLYYEQYF
j_gene: TRBJ2-7; v_gene: TRBV6-9; d_gene: NA; CDR3aa: CASSSRHTYEQYF
j_gene: TRBJ2-2; v_gene: TRBV7-9; d_gene: NA; CDR3aa: CASSLGTVNTGELFF
j_gene: TRBJ2-5; v_gene: TRBV6-6; d_gene: TRBD2; CDR3aa: CASSFRLALETQYF
j_gene: TRBJ2-1; v_gene: TRBV9; d_gene: TRBD2; CDR3aa: CASSVAGGRNNEQFF
j_gene: TRBJ2-2; v_gene: TRBV3-1/TRBV3-2; d_gene: TRBD2; CDR3aa: CASSLGGLAGRTGELFF
j_gene: TRBJ2-5; v_gene: TRBV9; d_gene: NA; CDR3aa: CASSVGLTSRETQYF
j_gene: TRBJ2-5; v_gene: TRBV19; d_gene: NA; CDR3aa: CASWGGLLQETQYF
j_gene: TRBJ2-2; v_gene: TRBV27; d_gene: NA; CDR3aa: CASSRTAGELFF
j_gene: TRBJ2-3; v_gene: TRBV11-2; d_gene: TRBD2; CDR3aa: CASRLRDYFTDTQYF
j_gene: TRBJ2-1; v_gene: TRBV18; d_gene: TRBD2; CDR3aa: CASSRLAGGHEQFF
j_gene: TRBJ2-4; v_gene: TRBV28; d_gene: NA; CDR3aa: CASGNGALGAKNIQYF
j_gene: TRBJ1-5; v_gene: TRBV7-2; d_gene: TRBD1; CDR3aa: CASSPGQGDNQPQHF
j_gene: TRBJ1-6; v_gene: TRBV7-6; d_gene: NA; CDR3aa: CASSLGTAKGSPLHF
j_gene: TRBJ2-7; v_gene: TRBV11-2; d_gene: TRBD2; CDR3aa: CASSSGGSTKQYF
j_gene: TRBJ1-1; v_gene: TRBV6-2/TRBV6-3; d_gene: TRBD1; CDR3aa: CASSYSRDRGEAFF
j_gene: TRBJ2-2; v_gene: TRBV11-2; d_gene: NA; CDR3aa: CASSPALVTGELFF
j_gene: TRBJ2-3; v_gene: TRBV19; d_gene: NA; CDR3aa: CASSRLEGSTDTQYF
j_gene: TRBJ2-7; v_gene: TRBV4-1; d_gene: TRBD2; CDR3aa: CASSQDWTSGTYEQYF
j_gene: TRBJ2-7; v_gene: TRBV2; d_gene: NA; CDR3aa: CASSARQTYEQYF
j_gene: TRBJ2-7; v_gene: TRBV7-8; d_gene: TRBD2; CDR3aa: CASSRETSGAYEQYF
j_gene: TRBJ1-1; v_gene: TRBV7-2; d_gene: NA; CDR3aa: CASSPRTGNTEAFF
j_gene: TRBJ1-5; v_gene: TRBV12-3/TRBV12-4; d_gene: NA; CDR3aa: CASSRTGNQPQHF
j_gene: TRBJ1-1; v_gene: TRBV28; d_gene: NA; CDR3aa: CASGDPPGTEAFF
j_gene: TRBJ2-1; v_gene: TRBV5-8; d_gene: TRBD2; CDR3aa: CASSRRRTSYEQFF
j_gene: TRBJ2-1; v_gene: TRBV10-1; d_gene: TRBD2; CDR3aa: CASSLGLAGEHEQFF